This TCR beta chain was recovered during a study of radiotherapy plus CTLA-4 blockade in lung cancer (dated by TCRdb to between 2017 and 2018). Turning to the overall study: Among the enrolled patients, approximately 18% had an objective response, and about 29% reached disease control.

V drops 8 bases and J drops 2 bases, leaving 17 bases in between. For CDR1 and CDR2, the germline V gene lists SNHLY and FYNNEI. The CDR3 sequence holds 15 residues, the cysteine and phenylalanine included. The DNA shown is the 45-base CDR3, in frame from base 1. Regarding this clone: Its antigen target is currently unknown. The sample holds no much larger clone one base away, and base qualities are not on file.

The method behind the library was the immunoSEQ multiplex PCR assay. TCRdb took this table from immuneACCESS and kept in-frame rearrangements with V and J called. Such tables lack part of the clones; where checked against another copy, unresolved V genes explain under half of the gap, and the rest is unexplained. The sample table shows about 99,000 clones, and 80% to 90% are seen once. Roughly 4.6% of the sample lies in the top ten. The study evaluated CTLA-4 blockade (ipilimumab) given together with focal radiation therapy in patients who had chemo-refractory metastatic non-small-cell lung cancer. Beyond this particular receptor, the publication reports: The strongest predictors of response were reported to be early dynamic shifts in blood T cell clones along with a rise in serum interferon-beta following radiation. After treatment with radiotherapy and ipilimumab, TCR clones that came from tumors expanded in the peripheral blood.

This clonotype was sampled from a human donor with non-small cell lung cancer that progressed on radiotherapy plus ipilimumab. The chain is encoded by TRBV2 joined to TRBJ2-3; no confident D gene assignment can be made. Material: peripheral blood, obtained from a patient treated with radiotherapy plus ipilimumab. Here is the DNA: TGTGCCAGCGCAAACCCCGGCGGAATCACAGATACGCAGTATTTT. The resulting protein is CASANPGGITDTQYF.